This record concerns one T cell receptor beta chain sequence. The junction differs from germline at one of its ends, possibly a read error. Using a J-beta primer mix together with a sample-barcoded 5' primer, a second PCR was run for roughly 7 to 11 cycles. Via MiXCR, TCRdb re-called the 5' RACE reads, giving one row per CDR3 protein. The sample has approximately 730,000 distinct CDR3 sequences, 40% to 65% seen once; the top ten hold about 38%. The CDR3 spans 12 residues. CDR1 is SQVTM, CDR2 ANQGSEA, per germline. This entry belongs to a study of blood T cells in healthy people across ages. Study as a whole: In model experiments, template switching was able to capture about one barcoded beta molecule for every two T cells that were present.

The chain employs TRBV29-1 and TRBJ2-5, with a tentative D call TRBD2 (5 bases). The clonotype comes from a man older than 75 in good health. The sample was blood. For the CDR3, the DNA is TGCAGCGCCCGTAGCGCGCAAGAGACCCAGTGCTTC. It encodes CSARSAQETQCF.